This T cell receptor beta chain comes out of a study of patients and donors after allogeneic stem cell transplantation. This clonotype was counted only a few times. Each CDR3 protein gets one entry after TCRdb re-called the RT-PCR reads with MiXCR. The sample lists roughly 250,000 distinct CDR3 sequences, 14% occurring once. Source material: blood, either unsorted or a sorted T cell fraction (not recorded which). This receptor was identified in a human donor who was either an allogeneic HSCT recipient or a stem cell or donor lymphocyte infusion donor (not recorded which). It is not recorded whose cells these are; they may come from a transplant donor.

The CDR3 protein is CASRQSYSNQPQHF. The CDR3 nucleotides read TGTGCCAGCAGACAGAGCTATAGCAATCAGCCCCAGCATTTT. The V gene is TRBV6-1, the J gene TRBJ1-5; no reliable D call. The germline gives CDR1 MNHNS, CDR2 SASEGT. Trimming shortened V by 6 bases and J by 0 bases, and 9 bases separated the two germline ends. This CDR3 has 14 residues.